The clone carrying this T cell receptor (beta chain) was picked up one time. Its antigen is not identified. Per the authors' pipeline: ImmunoSEQ yielded junction-only sequences lacking quality scores, so filtering differed. The data were produced by immunoSEQ multiplex PCR, yet TCRdb's version contains in-frame clones alone and is incomplete. Clone size and V and J calls were adopted from that table, with D and trimming inferred from the DNA. The sample comprises about 480,000 clones, almost 80% of which are singletons, and roughly an eighth rests with the top ten. The CDR3 totals 13 residues. Germline loops: CDR1 SGHTA, CDR2 FQGTGA. With 8 bases removed from V and 3 bases from J, the gap between germline ends came to 14 bases. The study used approximately 92 million PBMCs per unsorted sample for genomic DNA. This sample was taken from a study of shared clonotypes between healthy human individuals. In the study overall: A couple of women and a few men aged 18 to 49 made up the donors. Study conclusions and caveats: Measured sharing among donors was expected to vary with sequencing depth.

This receptor was obtained from a woman in her 40s in good health. Some clones in this sample may be carry-over from other donors' samples. The sample consisted of PBMCs. This chain joins TRBV7-3 and TRBJ2-7; no reliable D call. CDR3 amino acids: CASRKAVGYEQYF. The CDR3 DNA sequence: TGTGCCAGCCGAAAGGCGGTAGGCTACGAGCAGTACTTC.